A single sample is the source of the 25 T cell receptor beta chains below, sequenced in a study of blood T cell repertoires in COVID-19. Sequencing was performed with immunoSEQ multiplex PCR; in TCRdb, only in-frame clones are kept and a portion is missing. The profile shows approximately 500,000 clones, roughly nine tenths of them singletons. Sequenced material: peripheral blood. Source of these receptors: a woman in her forties or fifties with COVID-19, enrolled during active disease.

The gene calls are TRBV4-1 and TRBJ1-4, with 9 bases aligning to TRBD1. The CDR3 runs to 17 residues. The V gene end was trimmed by 1 base and the J gene end by 3 bases; junction bases not matched to a gene: 6. Per germline, CDR1 MGHRA and CDR2 YSYEKL. The CDR3 DNA follows: TGCGCCAGCAGCCAAGGATCACGACAGGGGGCTAATGAAAAACTGTTTTTT. It translates to CASSQGSRQGANEKLFF.

V gene TRBV7-2 combines with J gene TRBJ2-3; a weak D match, TRBD1 (5 bases). CDR3 length equals 14 residues. The germline V gene encodes CDR1 SGHTA and CDR2 FQGNSA. Trimming cost V 6 bases and J 5 bases, with 15 bases left between them. This CDR3 reads CASSSTLGVDTQYF. The CDR3 DNA is TGTGCCAGCAGTTCGACCCTAGGGGTAGATACGCAGTATTTT. Variable domain in full (rest from reference TRBV7-2 and TRBJ2-3): GAGVSQSPSNKVTEKGKDVELRCDPISGHTALYWYRQSLGQGLEFLIYFQGNSAPDKSGLPSDRFSAERTGGSVSTLTIQRTQQEDSAVYLCASSSTLGVDTQYFGPGTRLTVL.

A single count supports this clone. The chain employs TRBV3-1 (or the pseudogene TRBV3-2) and TRBJ2-1; tentatively, D is TRBD1 (6 bases). This CDR3 contains 14 residues. CDR1 LGHDT and CDR2 YNNKEL come from the germline V gene (reference sequence). The V end lost 2 bases, the J end lost 7 bases, and 12 bases lay between the germline ends. The CDR3 bases are TGTGCCAGCAGCCAATCGCCGGACAGAAATGAGCAGTTCTTC. It yields the protein CASSQSPDRNEQFF.

V gene TRBV18 combines with J gene TRBJ2-5; 7 nucleotides align to TRBD1. Germline V gives CDR1 KGHSH, CDR2 LQKENI. The CDR3 runs to 14 residues. The trim removed 3 bases at V and 4 bases at J, leaving 5 bases unmatched. CDR3 bases: TGTGCCAGCTCACCGCCGACAGGGAGAGAGACCCAGTACTTC. Protein sequence: CASSPPTGRETQYF.

This clone turned up a few times. The rearrangement uses TRBV7-8 and TRBJ1-2; 8 bases line up with TRBD1. CDR1 and CDR2 (germline): SGHVS, FQNEAQ. The V segment lost 1 base and the J segment 6 bases; nucleotides outside the gene matches: 7. The CDR3 has 15 amino acids. Here the CDR3 reads CASSLVGDRLDGYTF. CDR3 nucleotides: TGTGCCAGCAGCTTAGTTGGGGACAGGTTGGATGGCTACACCTTC.

The V call is TRBV7-8, the J call TRBJ1-3; D may be TRBD1 (5 bases). CDR1 SGHVS and CDR2 FQNEAQ come from the germline V gene. The CDR3 is made up of 14 amino acids. Trimming shortened V by 5 bases and J by 7 bases, and 15 bases separated the two germline ends. CDR3 amino acids: CASSGGEWENTIYF. Here the CDR3 DNA reads TGTGCCAGCAGCGGAGGGGAGTGGGAGAACACCATATATTTT.

The chain employs TRBV18 and TRBJ1-1; possibly TRBD1 for D (6 bases). Trimming left V 6 bases short and J 3 bases short, with 11 bases between. Germline loops: CDR1 KGHSH, CDR2 LQKENI. The CDR3 extends over 13 amino acids. CDR3 loop: CASSQGLDTEAFF. Written as DNA, the CDR3 is TGTGCCAGCTCGCAGGGGTTAGACACTGAAGCTTTCTTT.

This sequence joins TRBV30 and TRBJ2-3; 9 nucleotides agree with TRBD2. There are 14 residues in the CDR3. The J segment lost 6 bases and the V segment lost 5 bases, leaving 9 bases of the junction unmatched. The V gene's germline CDR1 is GTSNPN and CDR2 SVGIG (reference sequence). The CDR3 sequence: CAWAYSGGGDTQYF. The CDR3 DNA is TGTGCCTGGGCCTATAGCGGGGGTGGTGATACGCAGTATTTT.

This clone came up once. The chain employs TRBV5-5 and TRBJ1-2; tentative D call: TRBD1 (6 bases). The CDR3 sequence is 14 residues long. Germline V CDR1 and CDR2: SGHKS, YYEKEE (reference sequence). Trimming left V 4 bases short and J 2 bases short, with 12 bases between. The CDR3 DNA is TGTGCCAGCAGCCTAGACAGGACCAACTATGGCTACACCTTC. As protein: CASSLDRTNYGYTF.

This clone has a handful of counts. J is TRBJ1-1 and V is TRBV2; D not certain. Trimming cost V 2 bases and J 5 bases, with 9 bases left between them. The CDR3 loop spans 13 amino acids. The germline gives CDR1 SNHLY, CDR2 FYNNEI. CDR3 residues: CASSEREGTEAFF. The CDR3 coding sequence is TGTGCCAGCAGTGAAAGGGAGGGAACTGAAGCTTTCTTT.

The rearrangement uses TRBV6-6 and TRBJ2-7, with TRBD1 identical over 10 bases. CDR1 and CDR2 (germline): MNHNY, SVGAGI (reference sequence). With V trimmed by 6 bases and J by 7 bases, 6 bases remained unmatched. The CDR3 is made up of 13 amino acids. The CDR3 bases are TGTGCCAGCAGAAGGGACAGGGGTGGGGAGCAGTACTTC. Translation gives CASRRDRGGEQYF.

The chain combines TRBV5-3 with TRBJ1-5, with 9 bases identical to TRBD1. Being an ORF, TRBV5-3 has a function that is uncertain. The CDR3 consists of 14 residues. V shed 2 bases, J shed 7 bases, and the junction held 4 bases outside the gene matches. For the CDR3, the DNA is TGTGCCAGAAGCTTCGGGACAGGGAAACAGCCCCAGCATTTT. This gives the protein CARSFGTGKQPQHF.

The chain links TRBV6-6 to TRBJ2-3; 7 bases line up with TRBD1. The J segment lost 5 bases and the V segment lost 6 bases, leaving 5 bases of the junction unmatched. The germline V gene encodes CDR1 MNHNY and CDR2 SVGAGI (reference sequence). The CDR3 length is 13 residues. The CDR3 DNA sequence: TGTGCCAGCAGGTTCCCAGGGGGAGATACGCAGTATTTT. Translating gives CASRFPGGDTQYF.

The chain uses TRBV28 and TRBJ1-2; 9 bases agree with TRBD1. CDR1 is MDHEN and CDR2 is SYDVKM in the germline V gene. CDR3 size: 13 residues. V trimming: 6 bases; J trimming: 8 bases; junction bases outside the gene matches: 7. CDR3 DNA: TGTGCCAGCAGGCTACAGGGGGCAGAAGGCTACACCTTC. This encodes CASRLQGAEGYTF.

The chain links TRBV6-6 to TRBJ1-5; possibly TRBD1 for D (6 bases). In germline, CDR1 is MNHNY, CDR2 SVGAGI (reference sequence). The CDR3 is 15 amino acids. V was clipped by 4 bases and J by 3 bases, with 13 bases between them. Written as DNA, the CDR3 is TGTGCCAGCAGTTCCCAGGGGCTCCCCAATCAGCCCCAGCATTTT. This translates into CASSSQGLPNQPQHF.

Of note for this clone: The same CDR3 also results from other DNA sequences found in this sample. The V gene is TRBV5-1, the J gene TRBJ2-7; no reliable D call. Germline loops: CDR1 SGHRS, CDR2 YFSETQ. The CDR3 spans 13 residues. V shed 1 base and J shed 1 base, with 6 bases lying between them. CDR3 sequence: CASSLTVSYEQYF. For the CDR3, the DNA is TGCGCCAGCAGCTTGACGGTTTCCTACGAGCAGTACTTC.

Notes on this clone: This specimen includes other DNA sequences encoding the same CDR3. The chain joins TRBV11-2 to TRBJ2-3, with TRBD1 identical over 7 bases. The CDR3 has 15 residues. Trimming cost V 1 base and J 1 base; bases outside gene matches: 2. Germline-derived CDR1 and CDR2 are SGHAT and FQNNGV. The CDR3 coding sequence is TGTGCCAGCAGCTTAGGAGGGGGCGGCACAGATACGCAGTATTTT. Its translation: CASSLGGGGTDTQYF.

The chain is built from TRBV7-8 and TRBJ2-2, with D tentatively TRBD2 (5 bases). This CDR3 has 15 amino acids. CDR1 and CDR2 from the germline V gene are SGHVS and FQNEAQ. Trimming pared 6 bases from V and 4 bases from J, leaving 15 bases between. The CDR3 bases are TGTGCCAGCAGATCATACGGGGTAATCACCGGGGAGCTGTTTTTT. Translated: CASRSYGVITGELFF.

This chain joins TRBV20-1 and TRBJ2-7, with D perhaps matching TRBD2 (5 bases). In germline, CDR1 is DFQATT, CDR2 SNEGSKA (reference sequence). This CDR3 spans 11 amino acids. The ends were cut back, 3 bases at V and 3 bases at J, with 6 bases in the middle. In nucleotides, the CDR3 is TGCAGTGCTAGTCGGGGCTACGAGCAGTACTTC. This gives the protein CSASRGYEQYF.

This chain links TRBV29-1 with TRBJ2-3, with no clear D. The CDR3 runs 13 residues. Germline lookup yields CDR1 SQVTM and CDR2 ANQGSEA. Trimming took off 6 bases at V and 2 bases at J, with 12 bases between the two ends. CDR3 protein: CSVAPGYTDTQYF. The CDR3 DNA sequence: TGCAGCGTGGCCCCCGGGTACACAGATACGCAGTATTTT.

This clone was counted once. The chain joins TRBV2 to TRBJ1-5; D may be TRBD1 (5 bases). Per the germline V gene, CDR1 is SNHLY and CDR2 is FYNNEI. V lost 1 base and J lost 9, with 10 bases in between. The CDR3 extends over 13 amino acids. In DNA form, the CDR3 reads TGTGCCAGCAGTGAAGGGGGGGATAGGCCCCAGCATTTT. This sequence encodes CASSEGGDRPQHF.

This chain connects TRBV28 to TRBJ1-5; TRBD1 matches 8 bases. J lost 7 bases, V lost 6 bases, and 11 bases had no gene match. The CDR3 is 15 residues long. Germline CDR1 reads MDHEN; CDR2 reads SYDVKM. The CDR3 sequence is CASSRSGQGHQPQHF. CDR3 DNA sequence: TGTGCCAGCAGCCGTTCCGGACAGGGCCACCAGCCCCAGCATTTT.

This clone was seen at least ten times. The rearrangement uses TRBV9 and TRBJ1-1; D remains unclear. The germline CDR1 and CDR2 sequences are SGDLS and YYNGEE. The CDR3 totals 13 residues. The germline V and J ends were trimmed by 0 bases and 11 bases, with 14 bases remaining between them. CDR3 residues: CASSVVNGGRAFF. The CDR3 DNA sequence: TGTGCCAGCAGCGTAGTTAATGGAGGTAGGGCTTTCTTT. Combining the CDR3 with reference TRBV9 and TRBJ1-1 gives the whole variable domain DSGVTQTPKHLITATGQRVTLRCSPRSGDLSVYWYQQSLDQGLQFLIQYYNGEERAKGNILERFSAQQFPDLHSELNLSSLELGDSALYFCASSVVNGGRAFFGQGTRLTVV.

The chain employs TRBV20-1 and TRBJ1-6; D might be TRBD1 (6 bases). This CDR3 is built from 11 residues. V dropped 6 bases and J dropped 18 bases, with 18 bases sitting between them. CDR1 DFQATT and CDR2 SNEGSKA come from the germline V gene (reference sequence). CDR3 protein: CSAAGTQGNHF. CDR3 DNA sequence: TGCAGTGCCGCTGGTACACAGGGTAACCACTTT.

With regard to this clone: The identical CDR3 is also encoded by other nucleotide sequences in the sample. The chain couples TRBV29-1 to TRBJ1-2; the D gene is possibly TRBD1 (5 bases). Trimming cost V 3 bases and J 2 bases, with 10 bases left between them. Germline-derived CDR1 and CDR2 are SQVTM and ANQGSEA. The CDR3 loop spans 13 amino acids. CDR3 in amino acids: CSVDRGGNYGYTF. The CDR3 nucleotides read TGCAGCGTTGATCGGGGGGGAAACTATGGCTACACCTTC.